This is a list of T cell receptor beta chains from one sample in a study of blood T cell repertoires in COVID-19. Here immunoSEQ multiplex PCR was the method, and the copy in TCRdb shows in-frame clones only, minus some. This table has approximately 110,000 clones, over 65% appearing once. The sequencing input was peripheral blood. These receptors all stem from a human donor with acute or convalescent COVID-19. The donor label of this sample is uncertain. Each CDR3 is given with its conserved first and last residue. The D gene is left open where the match is weak. Clone sizes are given selectively: once, few, many, or a class where the clone is expanded.

size: .; J: TRBJ1-1; V: TRBV5-1; D: .; CDR3: CASSLAQGSTEAFF; DNA: TGCGCCAGCAGCTTGGCTCAGGGGTCCACTGAAGCTTTCTTT
size: many; J: TRBJ2-5; V: TRBV4-1; D: TRBD2; CDR3: CASSLGLAGPQETQYF; DNA: TGCGCCAGCAGCCTGGGACTAGCGGGGCCCCAAGAGACCCAGTACTTC
size: .; J: TRBJ2-1; V: TRBV4-1; D: TRBD2; CDR3: CASSRYFGGAPEYNEQFF; DNA: TGCGCCAGCAGCCGCTATTTCGGGGGGGCTCCAGAATACAATGAGCAGTTCTTC
size: once; J: TRBJ1-6; V: TRBV30; D: .; CDR3: CAWSSRDNSPLHF; DNA: TGTGCCTGGAGTAGCAGGGATAATTCACCCCTCCACTTT
size: .; J: TRBJ1-6; V: TRBV19; D: .; CDR3: CASKSNRDSSPLHF; DNA: TGTGCCAGTAAGTCAAACAGGGATAGTTCACCCCTCCACTTT
size: .; J: TRBJ1-1; V: TRBV5-1; D: .; CDR3: CASSPYQGGVTEAFF; DNA: TGCGCCAGCAGCCCTTACCAGGGAGGGGTCACTGAAGCTTTCTTT
size: .; J: TRBJ2-3; V: TRBV19; D: TRBD1; CDR3: CASSHRDRGTDTQYF; DNA: TGTGCCAGTAGTCACCGGGACAGGGGCACAGATACGCAGTATTTT
size: .; J: TRBJ1-6; V: TRBV24-1; D: .; CDR3: CATSDLQRPNNSPLHF; DNA: TGTGCCACCAGTGATTTGCAGCGGCCCAATAATTCACCCCTCCACTTT
size: .; J: TRBJ2-1; V: TRBV5-1; D: TRBD1; CDR3: CASSVEDRVYNEQFF; DNA: TGCGCCAGCAGCGTTGAGGACAGGGTCTACAATGAGCAGTTCTTC
size: .; J: TRBJ2-2; V: TRBV4-1; D: .; CDR3: CASSQRETGELFF; DNA: TGCGCCAGCAGCCAAAGGGAGACCGGGGAGCTGTTTTTT
size: .; J: TRBJ1-6; V: TRBV5-4; D: .; CDR3: CASSLGRTGNSPLHF; DNA: TGTGCCAGCAGCTTGGGGAGGACGGGAAATTCACCCCTCCACTTT
size: .; J: TRBJ1-3; V: TRBV4-2; D: .; CDR3: CASSQPPGTRGGTIYF; DNA: TGTGCCAGCAGCCAACCGCCCGGGACCCGAGGGGGCACCATATATTTT
size: .; J: TRBJ2-1; V: TRBV5-1; D: TRBD2; CDR3: CASSRTSGGYNEQFF; DNA: TGCGCCAGCAGCAGAACTAGCGGGGGCTACAATGAGCAGTTCTTC
size: .; J: TRBJ1-2; V: TRBV2; D: .; CDR3: CATHGEKSYGYGYTF; DNA: TGTGCCACCCACGGGGAAAAGTCTTATGGCTATGGCTACACCTTC
size: .; J: TRBJ1-2; V: TRBV7-8; D: .; CDR3: CASSLGLADNYGYTF; DNA: TGTGCCAGCAGCTTAGGGCTTGCTGATAACTATGGCTACACCTTC
size: .; J: TRBJ1-1; V: TRBV6-5; D: TRBD1; CDR3: CASSDRAGAFF; DNA: TGTGCCAGCAGCGACAGGGCCGGGGCTTTCTTT
size: .; J: TRBJ1-2; V: TRBV6-5; D: TRBD1; CDR3: CASSFRTGQGYGYTF; DNA: TGTGCCAGCAGTTTCAGGACAGGTCAGGGGTATGGCTACACCTTC
size: .; J: TRBJ2-5; V: TRBV7-9; D: TRBD1; CDR3: CASRPGQGFVETQYF; DNA: TGTGCCAGCAGACCGGGACAGGGCTTCGTAGAGACCCAGTACTTC
size: many; J: TRBJ2-7; V: TRBV18; D: .; CDR3: CASSPVGQRPYEQYF; DNA: TGTGCCAGCTCACCCGTTGGACAGAGACCCTACGAGCAGTACTTC
size: .; J: TRBJ2-5; V: TRBV7-9; D: TRBD1; CDR3: CASSSDREETQYF; DNA: TGTGCCAGCAGCTCCGACAGGGAAGAGACCCAGTACTTC
size: .; J: TRBJ1-4; V: TRBV6-1; D: .; CDR3: CASSESGGHEKLFF; DNA: TGTGCCAGCAGTGAATCCGGGGGGCATGAAAAACTGTTTTTT
size: .; J: TRBJ1-2; V: TRBV25-1; D: .; CDR3: CASSGGVTNYGYTF; DNA: TGTGCCAGCAGTGGGGGGGTCACCAACTATGGCTACACCTTC
size: .; J: TRBJ2-5; V: TRBV19; D: TRBD2; CDR3: CASSGASGGRQETQYF; DNA: TGTGCCAGTAGTGGGGCTAGCGGGGGACGACAAGAGACCCAGTACTTC
size: .; J: TRBJ1-3; V: TRBV28; D: .; CDR3: CASSPNLHHSGNTIYF; DNA: TGTGCCAGCAGTCCTAACCTCCACCACTCTGGAAACACCATATATTTT
size: .; J: TRBJ1-5; V: TRBV28; D: TRBD1; CDR3: CASSFGTASNQPQHF; DNA: TGTGCCAGCAGTTTCGGGACAGCTAGCAATCAGCCCCAGCATTTT
size: .; J: TRBJ1-3; V: TRBV11-2; D: .; CDR3: CASSPQGNTIYF; DNA: TGTGCCAGCAGCCCTCAGGGAAACACCATATATTTT
size: .; J: TRBJ2-7; V: TRBV3-1/TRBV3-2; D: TRBD1; CDR3: CASSQDGGQGREQYF; DNA: TGTGCCAGCAGCCAAGATGGAGGACAGGGGAGAGAGCAGTACTTC
size: few; J: TRBJ2-2; V: TRBV18; D: .; CDR3: CASSATRTVNTGELFF; DNA: TGTGCCAGCTCAGCCACACGGACAGTTAACACCGGGGAGCTGTTTTTT
size: .; J: TRBJ2-3; V: TRBV24-1; D: .; CDR3: CATSASVYSDTQYF; DNA: TGTGCCACCAGTGCTAGCGTATACTCAGATACGCAGTATTTT
size: .; J: TRBJ1-4; V: TRBV6-8; D: .; CDR3: CASSYSKGVTQNEKLFF; DNA: TGTGCCAGCAGTTACTCGAAAGGAGTGACCCAAAATGAAAAACTGTTTTTT
size: .; J: TRBJ1-1; V: TRBV9; D: TRBD1; CDR3: CASSVAGDRSNTEAFF; DNA: TGTGCCAGCAGCGTAGCCGGGGACAGGTCGAACACTGAAGCTTTCTTT
size: few; J: TRBJ1-6; V: TRBV7-8; D: TRBD1; CDR3: CASSFGGTGNSPLHF; DNA: TGTGCCAGCAGCTTTGGCGGGACAGGGAATTCACCCCTCCACTTT
size: .; J: TRBJ1-1; V: TRBV4-2; D: .; CDR3: CASSQAGTYNTEAFF; DNA: TGTGCCAGCAGCCAAGCCGGGACTTACAACACTGAAGCTTTCTTT
size: .; J: TRBJ2-2; V: TRBV10-2; D: .; CDR3: CASSPRRGTGELFF; DNA: TGCGCCAGCAGTCCCCGGAGGGGCACCGGGGAGCTGTTTTTT
size: .; J: TRBJ1-5; V: TRBV19; D: TRBD1; CDR3: CASSWTGGNQPQHF; DNA: TGTGCCAGTAGCTGGACAGGGGGGAATCAGCCCCAGCATTTT
size: .; J: TRBJ2-3; V: TRBV27; D: .; CDR3: CASSLYQGTDTQYF; DNA: TGTGCCAGCAGTTTATATCAGGGTACAGATACGCAGTATTTT
size: once; J: TRBJ2-2; V: TRBV7-9; D: .; CDR3: CASSFGLGTGELFF; DNA: TGTGCCAGCAGCTTTGGACTGGGGACCGGGGAGCTGTTTTTT
size: .; J: TRBJ2-5; V: TRBV3-1/TRBV3-2; D: TRBD1; CDR3: CASRLGTGMDKETQYF; DNA: TGTGCCAGCAGACTAGGGACAGGTATGGATAAAGAGACCCAGTACTTC
size: .; J: TRBJ1-6; V: TRBV19; D: TRBD1; CDR3: CASSTATGKYNSPLHF; DNA: TGTGCCAGTAGTACGGCGACAGGGAAATATAATTCACCCCTCCACTTT
size: .; J: TRBJ1-6; V: TRBV18; D: TRBD1; CDR3: CASSKDRLNSPLHF; DNA: TGTGCCAGCTCAAAGGACAGGCTTAATTCACCCCTCCACTTT
size: .; J: TRBJ1-2; V: TRBV4-1; D: .; CDR3: CASSQDAGLNYGYTF; DNA: TGCGCCAGCAGCCAAGATGCAGGGCTAAACTATGGCTACACCTTC
size: .; J: TRBJ1-6; V: TRBV15; D: .; CDR3: CATSSTSNSPLHF; DNA: TGTGCCACCAGCAGTACAAGTAATTCACCCCTCCACTTT
size: .; J: TRBJ1-5; V: TRBV15; D: TRBD1; CDR3: CATGGPYDGQGAIWSNQPQHF; DNA: TGTGCCACCGGGGGACCGTACGACGGGCAGGGGGCGATTTGGAGCAATCAGCCCCAGCATTTT
size: .; J: TRBJ1-6; V: TRBV6-5; D: TRBD1; CDR3: CASSTGQGNSPLHF; DNA: TGTGCCAGCAGTACGGGACAGGGAAATTCACCCCTCCACTTT
size: .; J: TRBJ1-4; V: TRBV4-2; D: TRBD1; CDR3: CASSQVGTDNEKLFF; DNA: TGTGCCAGCAGCCAAGTCGGGACAGACAATGAAAAACTGTTTTTT
size: .; J: TRBJ2-2; V: TRBV5-8; D: .; CDR3: CASSAGPYGELFF; DNA: TGTGCCAGCAGCGCGGGACCCTACGGGGAGCTGTTTTTT
size: .; J: TRBJ1-1; V: TRBV5-1; D: .; CDR3: CASSLTGLGTEAFF; DNA: TGCGCCAGCAGCTTGACAGGTCTCGGGACTGAAGCTTTCTTT
size: .; J: TRBJ2-1; V: TRBV9; D: .; CDR3: CASSVEAGADNEQFF; DNA: TGTGCCAGCAGCGTAGAGGCAGGGGCTGACAATGAGCAGTTCTTC
size: .; J: TRBJ2-7; V: TRBV6-5; D: .; CDR3: CASSPLGQSSYEQYF; DNA: TGTGCCAGCAGCCCCCTCGGACAGAGCTCCTACGAGCAGTACTTC
size: .; J: TRBJ1-5; V: TRBV2; D: TRBD1; CDR3: CASMDRDAQPQHF; DNA: TGTGCCAGCATGGACAGGGACGCTCAGCCCCAGCATTTT
size: .; J: TRBJ1-2; V: TRBV2; D: .; CDR3: CASSEARQAVLGYTF; DNA: TGTGCCAGCAGTGAAGCGCGTCAGGCCGTCTTAGGCTACACCTTC
size: .; J: TRBJ1-2; V: TRBV6-5; D: .; CDR3: CASSYSGQDYGYTF; DNA: TGTGCCAGCAGTTACTCGGGGCAAGACTATGGCTACACCTTC
size: few; J: TRBJ1-1; V: TRBV2; D: .; CDR3: CASSARVRTDMNTEAFF; DNA: TGTGCCAGCAGTGCCCGTGTGAGGACAGATATGAACACTGAAGCTTTCTTT
size: few; J: TRBJ1-6; V: TRBV7-9; D: TRBD1; CDR3: CASRPTGEYNSPLHF; DNA: TGTGCCAGCAGACCAACAGGGGAGTATAATTCACCCCTCCACTTT
size: .; J: TRBJ1-3; V: TRBV5-1; D: TRBD1; CDR3: CASSVGQETGNTIYF; DNA: TGCGCCAGCAGCGTGGGACAGGAGACTGGAAACACCATATATTTT
size: .; J: TRBJ1-2; V: TRBV9; D: .; CDR3: CASSESRASNYGYTF; DNA: TGTGCCAGCAGCGAGAGCAGGGCCTCTAACTATGGCTACACCTTC
size: .; J: TRBJ1-1; V: TRBV6-2/TRBV6-3; D: TRBD1; CDR3: CASSRTGANTEAFF; DNA: TGTGCCAGCAGTAGGACAGGGGCGAACACTGAAGCTTTCTTT
size: .; J: TRBJ2-3; V: TRBV19; D: .; CDR3: CASRPAGYTDTQYF; DNA: TGTGCCAGCCGCCCGGCAGGCTACACAGATACGCAGTATTTT
size: .; J: TRBJ1-2; V: TRBV10-3; D: .; CDR3: CAINLDWTGGYTF; DNA: TGTGCCATCAACCTGGACTGGACCGGCGGCTACACCTTC
size: few; J: TRBJ2-5; V: TRBV5-8; D: .; CDR3: CASSLPSTGGGETQYF; DNA: TGTGCCAGCAGCTTACCGTCGACAGGTGGCGGGGAGACCCAGTACTTC